Following are 26 T cell receptor beta chains from one sample sequenced in a study of blood T cell repertoires in COVID-19 (dated by TCRdb to between 2020 and 2021). Library preparation was by the immunoSEQ multiplex PCR assay. This is the immuneACCESS table as TCRdb keeps it, with only in-frame sequences that have V and J called. A part of the clones is gone; compared with another copy, unresolved V genes explain less than half, and the rest is unexplained. In all, the sample holds roughly 200,000 clones, and about nine tenths of those were seen once. The ten top clones hold 5.5% to 7.5% of the sample. The specimen sequenced was peripheral blood. The receptors here all came from a man aged 35-49 years with acute or convalescent COVID-19.

The chain has TRBV6-2 or TRBV6-3 and TRBJ2-7; 7 positions agree with TRBD1. From germline, CDR1 is MNHEY and CDR2 SVGEGT. This CDR3 is 16 amino acids long. V dropped 5 bases and J dropped 3; count of bases not matched to a gene: 13. The CDR3 reads CASSGPGTVAFYEQYF. CDR3 nucleotide sequence: TGTGCCAGCAGTGGACCTGGGACAGTAGCCTTCTACGAGCAGTACTTC.

The genes are TRBV6-5 and TRBJ2-7, with TRBD1 matching 8 bases. CDR3 length: 16 amino acids. The germline V gene has CDR1 MNHEY and CDR2 SVGAGI. With V trimmed by 2 bases and J by 6 bases, 12 bases remained unmatched. CDR3 in amino acids: CASSYEEAGGWGEQYF. CDR3 in DNA: TGTGCCAGCAGTTACGAGGAGGCAGGGGGCTGGGGCGAGCAGTACTTC.

This clone was picked up a small number of times. This chain joins TRBV2 and TRBJ1-1; the D gene is possibly TRBD1 (6 bases). V was pared by 6 bases and J by 6 bases, with 14 bases between. Germline V lookup: CDR1 SNHLY, CDR2 FYNNEI. The CDR3 totals 13 residues. Here the CDR3 reads CASRSNRDAEAFF. The CDR3, as DNA: TGTGCCAGCAGGAGTAACAGGGACGCTGAAGCTTTCTTT.

The rearrangement joins TRBV7-8 to TRBJ1-1; weak D call: TRBD1 (5 bases). The V end lost 1 base, the J end lost 5 bases, and 17 bases lay between the germline ends. This CDR3 comprises 16 residues. The germline CDR1 and CDR2 sequences are SGHVS and FQNEAQ. The CDR3 sequence is CASSLDGWGTATEAFF. CDR3 coding DNA: TGTGCCAGCAGCTTAGATGGTTGGGGCACGGCGACTGAAGCTTTCTTT.

V gene TRBV4-2 combines with J gene TRBJ2-7; 9 bases are a match to TRBD2. Unmatched junction bases numbered 6, after V lost 0 bases and J lost 0 bases. CDR3 length equals 17 residues. Germline CDR1 is LGHNA and CDR2 is YNFKEQ. The CDR3 DNA sequence: TGTGCCAGCAGCCAAGATTACGAGCGGGGGGTCTCCTACGAGCAGTACTTC. It translates to CASSQDYERGVSYEQYF.

The J gene is TRBJ1-2, the V gene TRBV27; perhaps TRBD1 as D (5 bases). The CDR3 contains 15 residues. V was pared by 4 bases and J by 0 bases, with 12 bases between. Germline CDR1 and CDR2: MNHEY and SMNVEV (reference sequence). In DNA form, the CDR3 reads TGTGCCAGCAGTTCGCCAGGGTTGGCTAACTATGGCTACACCTTC. Its protein product is CASSSPGLANYGYTF.

This clone came up once. The rearrangement joins TRBV5-8 to TRBJ2-1, with D possibly being TRBD1 (6 bases). The CDR3 has 15 residues. Germline assignment: CDR1 SGHTS and CDR2 YDEGEE. Trimming pared 4 bases from V and 6 bases from J, leaving 17 bases between. CDR3 protein: CASSLRGLVGNEQFF. The CDR3, as DNA: TGTGCCAGCAGCCTGAGGGGGTTGGTCGGCAATGAGCAGTTCTTC. The full variable domain, its missing parts supplied by reference TRBV5-8 and TRBJ2-1, is EAGVTQSPTHLIKTRGQQATLRCSPISGHTSVYWYQQALGLGLQFLLWYDEGEERNRGNFPPRFSGRQFPNYSSELNVNALELEDSALYLCASSLRGLVGNEQFFGPGTRLTVL.

The DNA for the CDR3 is TGTGCCAGCAGTTCAGGTAAAGGGGGTTACGAGCAGTACTTC. This sequence encodes CASSSGKGGYEQYF. The V gene is TRBV27, the J gene TRBJ2-7; TRBD1 might be the D (6 bases). V was cut by 4 bases and J by 4 bases, with 14 bases left in between. Germline CDR1 reads MNHEY; CDR2 reads SMNVEV (reference sequence). This CDR3 has 14 amino acids.

The gene calls are TRBV7-3 and TRBJ2-2; no reliable D call. V lost 1 base, J lost 6 bases, and 6 bases lay in between. The CDR3 is made up of 13 amino acids. Germline loops: CDR1 SGHTA, CDR2 FQGTGA. This CDR3 reads CASSLSRSGELFF. For the CDR3, the DNA is TGTGCCAGCAGCTTAAGCCGGTCCGGGGAGCTGTTTTTT.

The chain uses TRBV6-2 or TRBV6-3 and TRBJ1-2, with D tentatively TRBD1 (5 bases). The V gene lost 1 base and the J gene lost 4 bases, with 16 bases spanning the gap. From germline, CDR1 is MNHEY and CDR2 SVGEGT. The CDR3 spans 16 residues. CDR3 sequence (DNA): TGTGCCAGCAGTTACTTTACCGACAGAAGTCTCTATGGCTACACCTTC. Protein sequence: CASSYFTDRSLYGYTF.

This clone was picked up one time. The rearrangement joins TRBV19 to TRBJ2-6, with D hard to call. CDR3 length: 13 amino acids. The germline CDR1 and CDR2 sequences are LNHDA and SQIVND (reference sequence). V was pared by 10 bases and J by 2 bases, with 9 bases between. CDR3 loop: CATRSAGANVLTF. The CDR3 DNA sequence: TGTGCCACCCGGAGCGCTGGGGCCAACGTCCTGACTTTC.

The chain recombines TRBV5-1 with TRBJ2-1; 7 bases are shared with TRBD2. In germline, CDR1 is SGHRS, CDR2 YFSETQ. This CDR3 has 15 residues. V lost 0 bases, J lost 4 bases, and 4 bases stayed unmatched. The CDR3 nucleotides are TGCGCCAGCAGCTTGGCGGGGGGTCTTTACAATGAGCAGTTCTTC. It encodes CASSLAGGLYNEQFF.

This chain connects TRBV19 to TRBJ2-5; D remains ambiguous. Trimming stripped 3 bases from V and 0 bases from J, with 11 bases between. Germline V lookup: CDR1 LNHDA, CDR2 SQIVND (reference sequence). The CDR3 contains 15 residues. This CDR3 is CASSMAFGYQETQYF. The CDR3 DNA sequence: TGTGCCAGTAGTATGGCGTTCGGGTACCAAGAGACCCAGTACTTC. Drawing the rest from reference TRBV19 and TRBJ2-5, the complete variable domain is DGGITQSPKYLFRKEGQNVTLSCEQNLNHDAMYWYRQDPGQGLRLIYYSQIVNDFQKGDIAEGYSVSREKKESFPLTVTSAQKNPTAFYLCASSMAFGYQETQYFGPGTRLLVL.

The chain carries TRBV5-1 and TRBJ2-2; 9 bases align to TRBD1. The CDR3 spans 16 residues. The germline CDR1 and CDR2 sequences are SGHRS and YFSETQ. V trimming: 3 bases; J trimming: 4 bases; junction bases outside the gene matches: 7. Here the CDR3 DNA reads TGCGCCAGCAGCTGGATGGACAGGGGAGGCACCGGGGAGCTGTTTTTT. Its translation: CASSWMDRGGTGELFF.

This chain connects TRBV6-2 or TRBV6-3 to TRBJ1-1; D may be TRBD1 (6 bases). The CDR3 covers 16 residues. V lost 6 bases to trimming and J lost 1 base, with 18 bases between them. Germline values: CDR1 MNHEY, CDR2 SVGEGT. CDR3 bases: TGTGCCAGCAGCCCTCGTCCGGGACACCGGAACACTGAAGCTTTCTTT. Amino acids: CASSPRPGHRNTEAFF.

The chain couples TRBV7-3 to TRBJ2-3; D is perhaps TRBD2 (7 bases). V gave up 3 bases and J gave up 6 bases, with 16 bases separating them. CDR1 and CDR2 from the germline V gene are SGHTA and FQGTGA. This CDR3 region has 15 residues. CDR3 protein: CASSLTGAGGDTQYF. The CDR3 DNA sequence: TGTGCCAGCAGCTTGACAGGCGCCGGGGGGGATACGCAGTATTTT. Together with reference TRBV7-3 and TRBJ2-3, the CDR3 gives the full variable domain: GAGVSQTPSNKVTEKGKYVELRCDPISGHTALYWYRQSLGQGPEFLIYFQGTGAADDSGLPNDRFFAVRPEGSVSTLKIQRTERGDSAVYLCASSLTGAGGDTQYFGPGTRLTVL.

This sequence joins TRBV18 and TRBJ1-2; perhaps TRBD1 as D (5 bases). This CDR3 has 14 amino acids. The ends were cut back, 6 bases at V and 3 bases at J, with 14 bases in the middle. CDR1 KGHSH and CDR2 LQKENI come from the germline V gene. CDR3: CASSMTDVDYGYTF. The CDR3 DNA reads as TGTGCCAGCTCGATGACAGACGTCGACTATGGCTACACCTTC.

The chain has TRBV2 and TRBJ2-1, with D perhaps TRBD1 (6 bases). Germline loops: CDR1 SNHLY, CDR2 FYNNEI. V lost 5 bases, J lost 7 bases, and 18 bases lay in between. The CDR3 sequence is 15 residues long. The CDR3 DNA reads TGTGCCAGCAGTACAAACAGGGCCGGTGGGAATGAGCAGTTCTTC. Translated, it gives CASSTNRAGGNEQFF.

The J gene is TRBJ1-5, the V gene TRBV19; D is uncertain. V lost 2 bases, J lost 4 bases, and 6 bases lay in between. The CDR3 runs to 13 residues. In germline, CDR1 is LNHDA, CDR2 SQIVND (reference sequence). The DNA of the CDR3 is TGTGCCAGTAGTATATCGGGAAATCAGCCCCAGCATTTT. This gives the protein CASSISGNQPQHF.

This chain connects TRBV18 to TRBJ1-4; D perhaps matches TRBD1 (5 bases). This CDR3 comprises 13 residues. V dropped 8 bases and J dropped 4 bases, with 11 bases sitting between them. CDR1 and CDR2 (germline): KGHSH, LQKENI. The CDR3 coding sequence is TGTGCCAGCCGACAGCGTTTTAATGAAAAACTGTTTTTT. Translating it yields CASRQRFNEKLFF.

The V and J genes are TRBV15 and TRBJ2-7; a possible D gene is TRBD2 (6 bases). The CDR3 covers 14 residues. Germline CDR1 and CDR2: LNHNV and YYDKDF (reference sequence). The V end lost 4 bases, the J end lost 0 bases, and 10 bases lay between the germline ends. The CDR3 loop reads CATSIRRDSYEQYF. CDR3 nucleotides: TGTGCCACCAGCATTCGGAGGGACTCCTACGAGCAGTACTTC.

This chain links TRBV7-9 with TRBJ2-4, with TRBD1 identical over 8 bases. CDR3 length: 14 residues. CDR1 SEHNR and CDR2 FQNEAQ come from the germline V gene (reference sequence). The junction had 4 bases not matched to a gene; V was cut back by 3 bases and J by 6 bases. The CDR3 sequence is CASSLTGDLNIQYF. The CDR3 DNA reads as TGTGCCAGCAGCTTGACAGGGGACCTAAACATTCAGTACTTC.

This clone was seen only once. In nucleotides, the CDR3 is TGTGCCAGCAGCCTAGAGCGGGGGGGCCTCCCAGATACGCAGTATTTT. The encoded protein is CASSLERGGLPDTQYF. This chain links TRBV5-8 with TRBJ2-3; the match to TRBD2 covers 10 bases. The trim removed 4 bases at V and 4 bases at J, leaving 9 bases unmatched. The germline V gene has CDR1 SGHTS and CDR2 YDEGEE. CDR3 length equals 16 residues.

V usage is TRBV19 and J usage is TRBJ1-1, with D uncertain. This CDR3 spans 13 amino acids. Germline-derived CDR1 and CDR2 are LNHDA and SQIVND (reference sequence). Trimming stripped 5 bases from V and 0 bases from J, with 7 bases between. This CDR3 reads CASSPRLNTEAFF. CDR3 coding DNA: TGTGCCAGTAGTCCCAGGCTGAACACTGAAGCTTTCTTT.

The rearrangement uses TRBV30 and TRBJ1-2, with 7 bases lining up with TRBD1. The CDR3 is 12 amino acids. Trimming removed 5 bases from V and 12 bases from J; junction bases left unmatched: 12. CDR1 and CDR2 (germline): GTSNPN, SVGIG (reference sequence). The CDR3, as DNA: TGTGCCTGGGATCTGACAGGGACGAAACACACCTTC. Its translation is CAWDLTGTKHTF.

This chain uses TRBV12-3 or TRBV12-4 with TRBJ1-2; possibly TRBD1 for D (6 bases). Trimming pared 5 bases from V and 0 bases from J, leaving 7 bases between. The CDR3 is 13 amino acids. CDR3 nucleotide sequence: TGTGCCAGCAGTCCAGGGGCTAACTATGGCTACACCTTC. Its translation: CASSPGANYGYTF.